The 16 T cell receptor beta chains in this list originate from one sample, sequenced in a study of identifying expanded T cells in peripheral blood. Here immunoSEQ multiplex PCR was the method, and the copy in TCRdb shows in-frame clones only, minus some. The sample contains under 130,000 clones, roughly 91% of which appear only once. Sequencing was performed on blood. The receptors here all came from a person aged 18-70 years in good health.

This chain uses TRBV30 with TRBJ2-6; D is perhaps TRBD1 or TRBD2 (5 bases each). Looked up from germline, CDR1 is GTSNPN and CDR2 is SVGIG (reference sequence). Trimming removed 3 bases from V and 1 base from J, with 10 bases in between. This CDR3 has 15 residues. CDR3 in amino acids: CAWRLWGSGANVLTF. The CDR3 DNA reads TGTGCCTGGAGACTGTGGGGGTCTGGGGCCAACGTCCTGACTTTC.

This chain links TRBV2 with TRBJ2-2; TRBD2 aligns across 8 bases. This CDR3 region has 13 residues. The V and J ends lost 9 bases and 7 bases, in that order; junction bases with no gene match: 7. Germline-derived CDR1 and CDR2 are SNHLY and FYNNEI. CDR3 in amino acids: CARAGDRVGELFF. The CDR3 coding sequence is TGTGCCAGAGCGGGGGATCGGGTCGGGGAGCTGTTTTTT.

The J gene is TRBJ2-2, the V gene TRBV7-2; no definite D call. The CDR3 is 16 amino acids. V dropped 2 bases and J dropped 2 bases, with 12 bases sitting between them. CDR1 and CDR2 (germline): SGHTA, FQGNSA. The DNA of the CDR3 is TGTGCCAGCAGCTTATTCTACCGATCAAACACCGGGGAGCTGTTTTTT. Amino acid sequence: CASSLFYRSNTGELFF. Full variable domain (rest looked up from reference TRBV7-2 and TRBJ2-2): GAGVSQSPSNKVTEKGKDVELRCDPISGHTALYWYRQSLGQGLEFLIYFQGNSAPDKSGLPSDRFSAERTGGSVSTLTIQRTQQEDSAVYLCASSLFYRSNTGELFFGEGSRLTVL.

The V gene is TRBV4-1, the J gene TRBJ1-4; 7 nucleotides line up with TRBD1. Per the germline V gene, CDR1 is MGHRA and CDR2 is YSYEKL. V lost 6 bases, J lost 0 bases, and 19 bases stayed unmatched. This CDR3 spans 20 amino acids. The CDR3 DNA is TGCGCCAGCAGTTACCAACAAAAGACAGGGCCGCGTGCAACTAATGAAAAACTGTTTTTT. This gives the protein CASSYQQKTGPRATNEKLFF.

The chain links TRBV4-3 to TRBJ2-1; no clear D. Germline lookup yields CDR1 LGHNA and CDR2 YSLEER. V was pared by 1 base and J by 0 bases, with 16 bases between. CDR3 length equals 18 residues. CDR3 nucleotide sequence: TGCGCCAGCAGCCAAGGGGTATTTACTGCGAGCTCCTACAATGAGCAGTTCTTC. Translating gives CASSQGVFTASSYNEQFF.

The rearrangement links TRBV18 to TRBJ2-7; 8 bases align to TRBD1. With V trimmed by 3 bases and J by 7 bases, 8 bases remained unmatched. CDR1 KGHSH and CDR2 LQKENI come from the germline V gene. The CDR3 length is 14 residues. The CDR3 here is CASSPDYGTGEQYF. The CDR3 bases are TGTGCCAGCTCACCTGACTATGGGACAGGTGAGCAGTACTTC.

This clone was seen only once. The rearrangement joins TRBV28 to TRBJ2-7; 9 bases line up with TRBD1. V was clipped by 4 bases and J by 1 base; unmatched bases: 2. Per germline, CDR1 MDHEN and CDR2 SYDVKM. This CDR3 spans 14 amino acids. The CDR3 region is CASSYRGPSYEQYF. CDR3 DNA: TGTGCCAGCAGTTACAGGGGGCCGTCCTACGAGCAGTACTTC. The full variable domain, its missing parts supplied by reference TRBV28 and TRBJ2-7, is DVKVTQSSRYLVKRTGEKVFLECVQDMDHENMFWYRQDPGLGLRLIYFSYDVKMKEKGDIPEGYSVSREKKERFSLILESASTNQTSMYLCASSYRGPSYEQYFGPGTRLTVT.

This chain joins TRBV6-6 and TRBJ2-5; D might be TRBD2 (5 bases). CDR1 is MNHNY, CDR2 SVGAGI, per germline (reference sequence). V was pared by 5 bases and J by 5 bases, with 12 bases between. This CDR3 region has 13 residues. The CDR3: CASSASPFETQYF. The CDR3 coding sequence is TGTGCCAGCAGTGCTAGCCCATTCGAGACCCAGTACTTC.

This chain uses TRBV10-2 with TRBJ2-3; D call uncertain. V was cut by 10 bases and J by 4 bases, with 21 bases left in between. The CDR3 spans 15 residues. Germline values: CDR1 WSHSY, CDR2 SAAADI. The CDR3 DNA is TGCGCCACGCGACCAGGCCCCCAAGACGCAGATACGCAGTATTTT. It specifies CATRPGPQDADTQYF.

This sequence joins TRBV4-1 and TRBJ2-7; 12 bases align to TRBD2. From germline, CDR1 is MGHRA and CDR2 YSYEKL. The J segment lost 0 bases and the V segment lost 3 bases, leaving 15 bases of the junction unmatched. CDR3 size: 20 residues. In DNA form, the CDR3 reads TGCGCCAGCAGCCATGCACCCCGGACTAGCGGGGCCGGATACTCCTACGAGCAGTACTTC. Its protein product is CASSHAPRTSGAGYSYEQYF.

This chain uses TRBV30 with TRBJ1-5; 9 nucleotides match TRBD1. V shed 2 bases, J shed 4 bases, and the junction held 3 bases outside the gene matches. This CDR3 comprises 14 residues. CDR1 is GTSNPN and CDR2 is SVGIG in the germline V gene (reference sequence). The CDR3 here is CAWSYGQGNQPQHF. The DNA of the CDR3 is TGTGCCTGGAGTTATGGACAGGGGAATCAGCCCCAGCATTTT. Filled out from reference TRBV30 and TRBJ1-5, the complete variable domain reads SQTIHQWPATLVQPVGSPLSLECTVEGTSNPNLYWYRQAAGRGLQLLFYSVGIGQISSEVPQNLSASRPQDRQFILSSKKLLLSDSGFYLCAWSYGQGNQPQHFGDGTRLSIL.

This clone has only one observation. The chain has TRBV4-3 and TRBJ1-3, with a tentative D call TRBD1 (5 bases). Germline values: CDR1 LGHNA, CDR2 YSLEER. Trimming took off 0 bases at V and 4 bases at J, with 10 bases between the two ends. The CDR3 has 15 residues. CDR3 residues: CASSQDPGGGNTIYF. CDR3 DNA: TGCGCCAGCAGCCAAGATCCGGGGGGAGGAAACACCATATATTTT.

This clone was seen just once. The V call is TRBV18, the J call TRBJ2-7; 9 positions agree with TRBD2. Germline V lookup: CDR1 KGHSH, CDR2 LQKENI. Trimming cost V 0 bases and J 1 base; bases outside gene matches: 7. This CDR3 contains 17 residues. The CDR3 coding sequence is TGTGCCAGCTCACCACCGACTCCTAGCGGGGCTTCCTACGAGCAGTACTTC. Protein: CASSPPTPSGASYEQYF.

This chain uses TRBV9 with TRBJ1-1; D perhaps matches TRBD1 (5 bases). The germline gives CDR1 SGDLS, CDR2 YYNGEE. The CDR3 runs to 16 residues. With 2 bases removed from V and 7 bases from J, the gap between germline ends came to 21 bases. The CDR3 nucleotides read TGTGCCAGCAGCGTCGACAGCCAGGGTGTTTTGCATGAAGCTTTCTTT. It is translated as CASSVDSQGVLHEAFF.

The J gene is TRBJ1-1, the V gene TRBV28, with D unresolved. CDR1 MDHEN and CDR2 SYDVKM come from the germline V gene. Trimming shortened V by 7 bases and J by 1 base, and 19 bases separated the two germline ends. The CDR3 is made up of 16 amino acids. The CDR3 sequence: CASTRPGLGRNTEAFF. Here the CDR3 DNA reads TGTGCCAGCACCCGCCCGGGCCTCGGGCGGAACACTGAAGCTTTCTTT.

This chain uses TRBV6-5 with TRBJ1-1; D call uncertain. In germline, CDR1 is MNHEY, CDR2 SVGAGI. CDR3 length: 13 residues. V was clipped by 6 bases and J by 9 bases, with 17 bases between them. This CDR3 is CASSSTSRGQAFF. CDR3 DNA sequence: TGTGCCAGCAGCTCCACCAGTCGCGGTCAAGCTTTCTTT.